The next 3 T cell receptor beta chains were all read from a single sample in a study of molecular identifiers for immune sequencing clone quantification. TCRdb passed the PCR reads through MiXCR, listing each CDR3 protein once. The repertoire holds 550,000 to 750,000 distinct CDR3 sequences, with around 20% as singletons. Sequencing used naive CD8+ T cells from blood, with Jurkat cell RNA spiked in. The subset was: FACS-sorted CD8+CD4-CCR7+CD45RA+ naive T cells. These receptors were taken from a human donor in good health. Some libraries in this study had Jurkat cell RNA spiked in.

The chain carries TRBV5-1 and TRBJ1-1, with D uncertain. Trimming removed 0 bases at V and 3 bases at J, with 9 bases between. The CDR3 is 14 residues long. Germline V lookup: CDR1 SGHRS, CDR2 YFSETQ. Here the CDR3 DNA reads TGCGCCAGCAGCTTGGTTGGGGATGACACTGAAGCTTTCTTT. This translates into CASSLVGDDTEAFF.

The chain combines TRBV29-1 with TRBJ1-2, with a possible D match to TRBD1 (5 bases). The germline V gene encodes CDR1 SQVTM and CDR2 ANQGSEA. The V gene lost 0 bases and the J gene lost 7 bases, with 9 bases spanning the gap. There are 12 residues in the CDR3. CDR3 residues: CSVEEGDVGYTF. The CDR3 nucleotides are TGCAGCGTTGAAGAGGGGGACGTTGGCTACACCTTC.

This clonotype was seen at least ten times. This sequence joins TRBV29-1 and TRBJ1-1, with 11 bases lining up with TRBD1. CDR1 is SQVTM, CDR2 ANQGSEA, per germline. V shed 6 bases, J shed 6 bases, and the junction held 27 bases outside the gene matches. The CDR3 contains 20 residues. CDR3 amino acids: CSVPGQGAIFPKSASAEAFF. CDR3 sequence (DNA): TGCAGCGTCCCCGGACAGGGGGCAATTTTCCCAAAGTCAGCTAGCGCTGAAGCTTTCTTT.